This T cell receptor beta chain derives from a study of breast tumors, draining lymph nodes, adjacent tissues. Study findings and constraints: Tumor TCR diversity was below lymph nodes but above nontumor tissue. Most tumor T cells seemingly derive from lymph node, then expand in tumor. Tumor T cell lymph node origin was a supported hypothesis, not proven.

This CDR3 has 16 residues. With V trimmed by 0 bases and J by 9 bases, 14 bases remained unmatched. CDR1 and CDR2 from the germline V gene are DFQATT and SNEGSKA (reference sequence). One entry per CDR3 protein, called by TCRdb with MiXCR from the multiplex PCR reads. Of about 270,000 distinct CDR3 sequences listed, more than 30% are singletons. This clonotype was found many times. Antigen: not known. Breast cancer patients provided tissue from their axillary draining lymph nodes. Sequenced material: axillary lymph node tissue. This sequence was found in a female donor with breast cancer. Some clones in this sample may be carry-over from other donors' samples. The V call is TRBV20-1, the J call TRBJ2-1; 7 bases agree with TRBD1. The CDR3 region has the DNA TGCAGTGCTAGAGATTTGTCCGGGACAGCGGAGTTTGAGCAGTTCTTC. It yields the protein CSARDLSGTAEFEQFF.